The 15 T cell receptor beta chains below all came from one sample that was sequenced in a study of cytomegalovirus exposure and HLA in healthy donors. Primers for the PCR totalled 60 Vbeta and 13 Jbeta. The method was immunoSEQ multiplex PCR; TCRdb's version includes in-frame clones alone and lacks a portion of them. The top ten hold roughly 4% of the sample, which has roughly 100,000 clones, 60% to 85% seen once. Sequencing was done on a sample of PBMCs. These receptors were obtained from a man aged 50 or older in good health and CMV-seropositive.

The chain recombines TRBV6-1 with TRBJ2-5, with D tentatively TRBD2 (5 bases). Trimming removed 0 bases at V and 2 bases at J, with 10 bases between. The CDR3 spans 15 residues. Germline V gene lookup returns CDR1 MNHNS and CDR2 SASEGT. The CDR3 DNA is TGTGCCAGCAGTGAAGCTGGAGGTTTTCAAGAGACCCAGTACTTC. Protein: CASSEAGGFQETQYF.

The genes are TRBV18 and TRBJ2-7, with 7 positions matching TRBD1. The V gene's germline CDR1 is KGHSH and CDR2 LQKENI. This CDR3 spans 15 amino acids. V gave up 3 bases and J gave up 0 bases; unmatched junction bases: 5. The CDR3 sequence: CASSPFRDSSYEQYF. The CDR3 bases are TGTGCCAGCTCACCCTTCCGGGACAGCTCCTACGAGCAGTACTTC.

The J gene is TRBJ2-7, the V gene TRBV6-1; 7 bases align to TRBD2. The CDR3 runs to 15 residues. CDR1 and CDR2 from the germline V gene are MNHNS and SASEGT. Unmatched junction bases numbered 12, after V lost 7 bases and J lost 3 bases. The CDR3 DNA reads TGTGCCAGCATTCCCGTCCTTAGCGGGTTCTACGAGCAGTACTTC. It is translated as CASIPVLSGFYEQYF.

The rearrangement links TRBV7-6 to TRBJ2-5; 7 positions agree with TRBD2. There are 13 residues in the CDR3. Looked up from germline, CDR1 is SGHVS and CDR2 is FNYEAQ. After removal of 1 base from V and 4 bases from J, the junction contained 0 bases not matched to a gene. CDR3 coding DNA: TGTGCCAGCAGCTTAGGGGGGGGAGAGACCCAGTACTTC. It translates to CASSLGGGETQYF.

The V gene is TRBV19, the J gene TRBJ2-3; 8 positions match TRBD1. Germline loops: CDR1 LNHDA, CDR2 SQIVND (reference sequence). J lost 4 bases, V lost 5 bases, and 8 bases had no gene match. CDR3 length: 15 amino acids. DNA of the CDR3: TGTGCCAGTAGTCCCCGGACAGGGTTATCAGATACGCAGTATTTT. Translated: CASSPRTGLSDTQYF.

The J gene is TRBJ1-5, the V gene TRBV6-5; tentative D call: TRBD1 (5 bases). The germline CDR1 and CDR2 sequences are MNHEY and SVGAGI. There are 14 residues in the CDR3. V was shortened by 2 bases and J by 7 bases, with 12 bases between the two germline ends. CDR3 amino acids: CASSYGGASQPQHF. The DNA of the CDR3 is TGTGCCAGCAGTTACGGCGGGGCTAGCCAGCCCCAGCATTTT.

This chain uses TRBV4-2 with TRBJ1-6; the D gene is possibly TRBD1 (5 bases). The CDR3 has 15 amino acids. Between the trimmed V and J ends, which lost 1 base and 10 bases, there was a span of 14 bases. Germline CDR1 is LGHNA and CDR2 is YNFKEQ. CDR3: CASSQVQGGDSPLHF. The CDR3 DNA follows: TGTGCCAGCAGCCAAGTTCAGGGAGGGGACTCACCCCTCCACTTT.

The chain employs TRBV4-1 and TRBJ1-5, with D perhaps TRBD1 (6 bases). CDR1 and CDR2 from the germline V gene are MGHRA and YSYEKL. The CDR3 spans 19 residues. Trimming left V 1 base short and J 1 base short, with 20 bases between. The chain's CDR3 is CASSQAKPGHQLSNQPQHF. The CDR3 DNA is TGCGCCAGCAGCCAAGCAAAACCGGGACATCAGTTGAGCAATCAGCCCCAGCATTTT.

The V gene is TRBV19, the J gene TRBJ2-4; 7 positions agree with TRBD1. Germline CDR1 and CDR2: LNHDA and SQIVND (reference sequence). The CDR3 is 16 amino acids. J was trimmed by 1 base and V by 5 bases; bases with no gene match: 8. In DNA form, the CDR3 reads TGTGCCAGTAGTGGGGAACAGGGGAAGGCCAAAAACATTCAGTACTTC. It is translated as CASSGEQGKAKNIQYF.

This clone was seen a few times. V gene TRBV7-8 combines with J gene TRBJ2-3; D is possibly TRBD1 (6 bases). The germline CDR1 and CDR2 sequences are SGHVS and FQNEAQ. V was trimmed by 3 bases and J by 4 bases, leaving 11 bases between them. CDR3 length equals 14 residues. In DNA form, the CDR3 reads TGTGCCAGCAGCTTCTCGGCAGGGGCAGATACGCAGTATTTT. Its translation is CASSFSAGADTQYF.

This clone appeared once. The V call is TRBV9, the J call TRBJ1-6, with D possibly TRBD1 on 6 matching bases. Germline V gene sequence: CDR1 SGDLS, CDR2 YYNGEE. V dropped 4 bases and J dropped 7 bases, with 12 bases sitting between them. The CDR3 covers 14 residues. The CDR3 DNA follows: TGTGCCAGCAGCTTCAGGGGCGACAATTCACCCCTCCACTTT. This gives the protein CASSFRGDNSPLHF.

This clone turned up a few times. The CDR3 loop is CASSFATGQPGDTQYF. The CDR3 region has the DNA TGTGCCAGCAGCTTCGCGACGGGACAACCCGGAGATACGCAGTATTTT. The chain combines TRBV11-3 with TRBJ2-3, with a weak D call TRBD1 (6 bases). The CDR3 spans 16 residues. V dropped 3 bases and J dropped 5 bases, with 18 bases sitting between them. Germline CDR1 reads SGHNT; CDR2 reads YENEEA.

This clone was counted a single time. This sequence joins TRBV18 and TRBJ2-1; TRBD2 matches at 7 bases. CDR1 and CDR2 from the germline V gene are KGHSH and LQKENI. The V gene end was trimmed by 3 bases and the J gene end by 7 bases; junction bases not matched to a gene: 12. The CDR3 runs to 16 residues. The CDR3 sequence is CASSPQREPLGNEQFF. The CDR3 DNA reads TGTGCCAGCTCACCCCAGCGGGAACCGTTGGGGAATGAGCAGTTCTTC. The entire variable domain, with the rest obtained from reference TRBV18 and TRBJ2-1, is as follows: NAGVMQNPRHLVRRRGQEARLRCSPMKGHSHVYWYRQLPEEGLKFMVYLQKENIIDESGMPKERFSAEFPKEGPSILRIQQVVRGDSAAYFCASSPQREPLGNEQFFGPGTRLTVL.

V is TRBV12-5 and J is TRBJ2-3; 11 positions agree with TRBD2. V shed 3 bases and J 3 bases; nucleotides not matched to a gene: 8. CDR1 and CDR2 (germline): LGHNT, FRNRAP. This CDR3 is built from 17 residues. CDR3 sequence: CASGFHASSGRTDTQYF. The DNA of the CDR3 is TGTGCTAGTGGTTTCCATGCGTCTAGCGGGAGGACAGATACGCAGTATTTT.

This clone was observed a single time. The chain has TRBV5-1 and TRBJ2-3; 12 bases fit TRBD1. The junction had 15 bases not matched to a gene; V was cut back by 2 bases and J by 2 bases. Looked up from germline, CDR1 is SGHRS and CDR2 is YFSETQ. This CDR3 has 20 residues. The CDR3 region has the DNA TGCGCCAGCAGCTTAGACCCGGGACAGGGGGCATCTGTTTCCACAGATACGCAGTATTTT. Translated, it gives CASSLDPGQGASVSTDTQYF.